Listed below are T cell receptor beta chains from one sample, sequenced in a study of T-cell reconstitution after alpha-beta-depleted transplantation in children. TCRdb fed the PCR reads into MiXCR, producing one record per CDR3 protein. The data show about 690,000 distinct CDR3 sequences, around a sixth seen once. Here the sequenced sample was PBMCs from the stem cell graft donor, taken from the stem cell graft. The receptors shown here come from a human donor who donated a stem cell graft to a child with acute myeloid leukemia. CDR3s include the opening cysteine and the closing phenylalanine or tryptophan.

cdr3_aa: CASSSHGGDSYNEQFF
cdr3_length: 16
v_call: TRBV27

cdr3_aa: CASSLAGGPNQPQHF
cdr3_length: 15
v_call: TRBV7-2

cdr3_aa: CASSARDRPYNEQFF
cdr3_length: 15
v_call: TRBV9

cdr3_aa: CASSSGLAGGPSTQYF
cdr3_length: 16
v_call: TRBV27

cdr3_aa: CASGRTGKTNYGYTF
cdr3_length: 15
v_call: TRBV28

cdr3_aa: CASSFHLSGTPNYGYTF
cdr3_length: 17
v_call: TRBV11-2

cdr3_aa: CSASVAGELFF
cdr3_length: 11
v_call: TRBV20-1

cdr3_aa: CASLGTGELFF
cdr3_length: 11
v_call: TRBV5-1

cdr3_aa: CSARGRAENTEAFF
cdr3_length: 14
v_call: TRBV20-1

cdr3_aa: CSARIKLGQGEGNTIYF
cdr3_length: 17
v_call: TRBV20-1

cdr3_aa: CSAREGEANQPQHF
cdr3_length: 14
v_call: TRBV20-1

cdr3_aa: CASSSTNRAGTQYF
cdr3_length: 14
v_call: TRBV5-1

cdr3_aa: CATMGGSTDTQYF
cdr3_length: 13
v_call: TRBV24-1

cdr3_aa: CSAIRDSSYNEQFF
cdr3_length: 14
v_call: TRBV20-1

cdr3_aa: CSARDRGSPGDTQYF
cdr3_length: 15
v_call: TRBV20-1

cdr3_aa: CSAAGARNEQFF
cdr3_length: 12
v_call: TRBV20-1

cdr3_aa: CSARERGNQPQHF
cdr3_length: 13
v_call: TRBV20-1

cdr3_aa: CAIGTSSYNEQFF
cdr3_length: 13
v_call: TRBV7-2

cdr3_aa: CASSLEQGNSYEQYF
cdr3_length: 15
v_call: TRBV7-2

cdr3_aa: CSAIDSGANVLTF
cdr3_length: 13
v_call: TRBV20-1

cdr3_aa: CASSLAPGQSYNEQFF
cdr3_length: 16
v_call: TRBV5-6

cdr3_aa: CSARGEGFQSNQPQHF
cdr3_length: 16
v_call: TRBV20-1

cdr3_aa: CASSLVVGYGYTF
cdr3_length: 13
v_call: TRBV7-9

cdr3_aa: CATSRDLGFAFF
cdr3_length: 12
v_call: TRBV15

cdr3_aa: CASRKTGTGENTEAFF
cdr3_length: 16
v_call: TRBV6-1

cdr3_aa: CSARPPGLGRETQYF
cdr3_length: 15
v_call: TRBV20-1

cdr3_aa: CASSYSGITDTQYF
cdr3_length: 14
v_call: TRBV6-5

cdr3_aa: CASIGTPNTGELFF
cdr3_length: 14
v_call: TRBV19

cdr3_aa: CASSSLGLAGERSDVNEQFF
cdr3_length: 20
v_call: TRBV27

cdr3_aa: CASSSLDVEAFF
cdr3_length: 12
v_call: TRBV12-3/TRBV12-4

cdr3_aa: CASSPGASFSSSYNEQFF
cdr3_length: 18
v_call: TRBV11-1

cdr3_aa: CASSSSSNFYEQYF
cdr3_length: 14
v_call: TRBV5-1

cdr3_aa: CASSFSGTGRKRAEAFF
cdr3_length: 17
v_call: TRBV12-3/TRBV12-4

cdr3_aa: CASSQRDSPRDEQYF
cdr3_length: 15
v_call: TRBV4-3

cdr3_aa: CSARSPGDIYTDTQYF
cdr3_length: 16
v_call: TRBV20-1

cdr3_aa: CASSAPYGAFF
cdr3_length: 11
v_call: TRBV6-6

cdr3_aa: CASSYSLRAAANVLTF
cdr3_length: 16
v_call: TRBV6-5

cdr3_aa: CSARYNDFPSTDTQYF
cdr3_length: 16
v_call: TRBV20-1

cdr3_aa: CASSHLDPARGTEAFF
cdr3_length: 16
v_call: TRBV18

cdr3_aa: CASSSDRGLGGETQYF
cdr3_length: 16
v_call: TRBV7-2

cdr3_aa: CASSPNRGLYNEQFF
cdr3_length: 15
v_call: TRBV7-2

cdr3_aa: CASSLGASGGTSTDTQYF
cdr3_length: 18
v_call: TRBV7-8

cdr3_aa: CASSQEGGVGNSPLHF
cdr3_length: 16
v_call: TRBV4-3

cdr3_aa: CASSGTGIGELFF
cdr3_length: 13
v_call: TRBV2

cdr3_aa: CASSLTTGPNNEQFF
cdr3_length: 15
v_call: TRBV5-1

cdr3_aa: CAIPVQKGGEEVLHF
cdr3_length: 15
v_call: TRBV10-3

cdr3_aa: CASSYSSYEQYF
cdr3_length: 12
v_call: TRBV6-2/TRBV6-3

cdr3_aa: CASSQDIGGITGYEQYF
cdr3_length: 17
v_call: TRBV4-3

cdr3_aa: CASRIWVNQPQHF
cdr3_length: 13
v_call: TRBV28

cdr3_aa: CASSLEGGWGTGELFF
cdr3_length: 16
v_call: TRBV7-3

cdr3_aa: CASRRTAYNEQFF
cdr3_length: 13
v_call: TRBV27

cdr3_aa: CASTPGRESDGYTF
cdr3_length: 14
v_call: TRBV4-3

cdr3_aa: CATSDADRVKETQYF
cdr3_length: 15
v_call: TRBV24-1

cdr3_aa: CSAGTQGGAYEQYF
cdr3_length: 14
v_call: TRBV20-1

cdr3_aa: CSARARDRGPYNEQFF
cdr3_length: 16
v_call: TRBV20-1

cdr3_aa: CASSRGDSYNEQFF
cdr3_length: 14
v_call: TRBV7-2

cdr3_aa: CASSQSGGPYNEQFF
cdr3_length: 15
v_call: TRBV7-3

cdr3_aa: CSARGEADYEQYF
cdr3_length: 13
v_call: TRBV20-1

cdr3_aa: CASSLLQTLLEGYTF
cdr3_length: 15
v_call: TRBV5-6

cdr3_aa: CSVPPGGVGTDTQYF
cdr3_length: 15
v_call: TRBV29-1